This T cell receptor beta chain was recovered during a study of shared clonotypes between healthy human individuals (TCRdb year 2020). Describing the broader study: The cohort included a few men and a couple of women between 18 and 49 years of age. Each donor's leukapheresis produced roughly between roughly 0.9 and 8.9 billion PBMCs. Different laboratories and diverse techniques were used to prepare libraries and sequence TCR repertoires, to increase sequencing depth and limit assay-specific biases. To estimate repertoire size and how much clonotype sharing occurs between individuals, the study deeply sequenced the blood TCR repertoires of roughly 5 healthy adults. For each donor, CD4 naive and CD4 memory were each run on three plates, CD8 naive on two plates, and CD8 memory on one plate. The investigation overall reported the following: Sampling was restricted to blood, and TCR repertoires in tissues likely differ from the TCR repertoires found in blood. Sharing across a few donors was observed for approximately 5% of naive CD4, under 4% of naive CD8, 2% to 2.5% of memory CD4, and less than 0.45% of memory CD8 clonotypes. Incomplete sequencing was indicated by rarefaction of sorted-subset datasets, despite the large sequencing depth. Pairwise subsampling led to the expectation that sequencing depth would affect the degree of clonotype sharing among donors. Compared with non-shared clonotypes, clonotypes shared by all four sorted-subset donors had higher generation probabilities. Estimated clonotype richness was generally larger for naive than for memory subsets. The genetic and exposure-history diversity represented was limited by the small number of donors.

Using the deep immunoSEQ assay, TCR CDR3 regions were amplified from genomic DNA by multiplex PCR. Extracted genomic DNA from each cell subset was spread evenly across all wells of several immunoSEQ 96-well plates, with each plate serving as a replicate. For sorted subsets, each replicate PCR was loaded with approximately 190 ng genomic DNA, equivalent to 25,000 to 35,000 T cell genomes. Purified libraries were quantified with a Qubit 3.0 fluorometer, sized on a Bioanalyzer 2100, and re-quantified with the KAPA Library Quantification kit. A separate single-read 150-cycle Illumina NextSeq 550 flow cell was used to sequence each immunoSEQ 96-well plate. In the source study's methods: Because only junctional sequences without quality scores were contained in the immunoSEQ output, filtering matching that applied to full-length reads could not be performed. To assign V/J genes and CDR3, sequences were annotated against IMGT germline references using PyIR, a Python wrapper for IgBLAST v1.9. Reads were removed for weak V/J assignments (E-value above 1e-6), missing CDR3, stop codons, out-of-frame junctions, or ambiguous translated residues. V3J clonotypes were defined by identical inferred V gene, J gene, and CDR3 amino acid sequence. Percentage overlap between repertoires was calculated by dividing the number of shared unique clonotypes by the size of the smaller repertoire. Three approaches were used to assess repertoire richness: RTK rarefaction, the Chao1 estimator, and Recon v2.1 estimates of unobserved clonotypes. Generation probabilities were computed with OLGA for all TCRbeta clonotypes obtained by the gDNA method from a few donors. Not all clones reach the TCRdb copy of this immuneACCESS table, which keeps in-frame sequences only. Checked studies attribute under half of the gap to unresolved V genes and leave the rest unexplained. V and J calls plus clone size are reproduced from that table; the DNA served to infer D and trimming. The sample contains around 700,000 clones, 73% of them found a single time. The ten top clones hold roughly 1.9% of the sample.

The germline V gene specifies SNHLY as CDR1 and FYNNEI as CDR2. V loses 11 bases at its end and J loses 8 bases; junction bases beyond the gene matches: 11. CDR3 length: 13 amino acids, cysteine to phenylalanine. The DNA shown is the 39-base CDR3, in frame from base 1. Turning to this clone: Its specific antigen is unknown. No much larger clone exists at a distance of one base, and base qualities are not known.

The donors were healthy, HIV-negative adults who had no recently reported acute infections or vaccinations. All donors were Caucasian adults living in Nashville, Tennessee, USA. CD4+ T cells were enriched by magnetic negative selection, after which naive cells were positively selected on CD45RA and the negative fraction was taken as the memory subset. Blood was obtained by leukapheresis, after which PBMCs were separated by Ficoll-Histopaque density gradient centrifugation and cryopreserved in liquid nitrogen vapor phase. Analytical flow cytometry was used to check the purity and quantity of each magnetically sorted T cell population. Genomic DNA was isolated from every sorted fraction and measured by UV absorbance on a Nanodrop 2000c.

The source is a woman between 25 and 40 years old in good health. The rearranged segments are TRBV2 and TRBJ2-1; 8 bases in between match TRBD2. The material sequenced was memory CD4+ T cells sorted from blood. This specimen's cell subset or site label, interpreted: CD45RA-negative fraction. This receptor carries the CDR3 CAGGTRGRHEQFF. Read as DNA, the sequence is TGTGCCGGCGGGACTAGGGGAAGGCATGAGCAGTTCTTC.